This entry lists 29 T cell receptor beta chains sequenced from one sample in a study of T cells after yellow fever vaccination. One entry per CDR3 protein results from TCRdb running MiXCR on the 5' RACE reads. In the table there are 300,000 to 400,000 distinct CDR3 sequences, approximately 12% of which are singletons. Sequencing was performed on CD4+ T cells sorted from PBMCs, taken 15 days after the yellow fever booster vaccination. These receptors came from a man aged 18 to 35 who received the YFV17D yellow fever vaccine.

Comments on this clonotype: The junction differs from germline at one of its ends, possibly a read error. The CDR3 DNA reads as TGTGCCAGCAGCTCTAATAGCTATCAGCCCCAGCATTTT. It codes for CASSSNSYQPQHF. This sequence joins TRBV7-2 and TRBJ1-5; D is unclear. The CDR3 has 13 residues. Per the germline V gene, CDR1 is SGHTA and CDR2 is FQGNSA.

The rearrangement joins TRBV15 to TRBJ1-2; no clear D gene. This CDR3 region has 11 residues. Trimming took 3 bases from V and 2 from J, leaving 1 base between them. Germline CDR1 is LNHNV and CDR2 is YYDKDF (reference sequence). The CDR3 nucleotides are TGTGCCACCAGCAGCAACTATGGCTACACCTTC. This translates into CATSSNYGYTF.

V and J are TRBV28 and TRBJ2-5, with no clear D. The V end lost 8 bases, the J end lost 5 bases, and 15 bases lay between the germline ends. Germline V CDR1 and CDR2: MDHEN, SYDVKM. CDR3 length equals 13 residues. The CDR3 nucleotides are TGTGCCAGCCGAGAGCTATTATTCGAGACCCAGTACTTC. Its protein is CASRELLFETQYF.

This clonotype appeared a few times. This chain uses TRBV7-2 with TRBJ1-5; D call uncertain. Trimming cost V 6 bases and J 6 bases, with 12 bases left between them. The germline V gene encodes CDR1 SGHTA and CDR2 FQGNSA. The CDR3 sequence is 13 residues long. The CDR3 sequence is CASRPAGGQPQHF. DNA for the CDR3: TGTGCCAGCAGGCCGGCGGGCGGTCAGCCCCAGCATTTT.

The chain joins TRBV27 to TRBJ1-1, with D unclear. The ends were cut back, 4 bases at V and 1 base at J, with 10 bases in the middle. Germline CDR1 MNHEY, CDR2 SMNVEV (reference sequence). The CDR3 is 14 amino acids. In nucleotides, the CDR3 is TGTGCCAGCAGTTCAGGCGGCTGGAACACTGAAGCTTTCTTT. Amino acid sequence: CASSSGGWNTEAFF.

The chain uses TRBV5-1 and TRBJ2-7; no clear D gene. Germline V lookup: CDR1 SGHRS, CDR2 YFSETQ. V was shortened by 0 bases and J by 6 bases, with 10 bases between the two germline ends. There are 13 residues in the CDR3. CDR3 bases: TGCGCCAGCAGCTTGGCCGGTCGATCCGAGCAGTACTTC. This encodes CASSLAGRSEQYF.

The chain is built from TRBV7-6 and TRBJ1-6; 10 bases are shared with TRBD1. CDR1 and CDR2 (germline): SGHVS, FNYEAQ. The ends lost 4 bases at V and 14 bases at J; junction bases unmatched: 5. This CDR3 region has 13 residues. The CDR3: CASSSRDRGALHF. DNA of the CDR3: TGTGCCAGCAGCTCCCGGGACAGGGGCGCCCTCCACTTT.

The V gene is TRBV27, the J gene TRBJ2-1, with 9 bases matching TRBD1. Germline loops: CDR1 MNHEY, CDR2 SMNVEV (reference sequence). This CDR3 has 15 residues. J was trimmed by 3 bases and V by 7 bases; bases with no gene match: 7. The CDR3 sequence is CASTPGQGRYNEQFF. For the CDR3, the DNA is TGTGCCAGCACCCCGGGACAGGGCCGCTACAATGAGCAGTTCTTC.

There are a few counts of this clonotype. The chain joins TRBV5-1 to TRBJ2-7; D might be TRBD1 (5 bases). V was shortened by 4 bases and J by 4 bases, with 15 bases between the two germline ends. Germline CDR1 and CDR2: SGHRS and YFSETQ. The CDR3 sequence is 14 residues long. The CDR3 coding sequence is TGCGCCAGCAGCGTCCAGGGTCTGTCATACGAGCAGTACTTC. This codes for CASSVQGLSYEQYF.

This clonotype appeared many times. This chain connects TRBV20-1 to TRBJ2-1; 8 bases are shared with TRBD2. The germline V gene has CDR1 DFQATT and CDR2 SNEGSKA (reference sequence). The V gene end was trimmed by 2 bases and the J gene end by 8 bases; junction bases not matched to a gene: 17. The CDR3 length is 17 residues. The CDR3 reads CSARMGRTGGPRDEQFF. DNA for the CDR3: TGCAGTGCTAGAATGGGACGGACGGGGGGGCCTCGGGATGAGCAGTTCTTC.

This clonotype was observed a few times. The chain employs TRBV20-1 and TRBJ2-3; 9 positions agree with TRBD2. V shed 1 base, J shed 5 bases, and the junction held 7 bases outside the gene matches. Looked up from germline, CDR1 is DFQATT and CDR2 is SNEGSKA (reference sequence). This CDR3 comprises 15 residues. The CDR3 coding sequence is TGCAGTGCTAGAGCCCGGGGAGCGGGGGGAGATACGCAGTATTTT. Its translation is CSARARGAGGDTQYF.

This clonotype came up a few times. The rearrangement joins TRBV27 to TRBJ1-1, with TRBD1 identical over 7 bases. In germline, CDR1 is MNHEY, CDR2 SMNVEV (reference sequence). This CDR3 region has 15 residues. Trimming took 7 bases from V and 4 from J; bases not matched to a gene: 12. The CDR3 sequence: CASTSLPTGITEAFF. DNA for the CDR3: TGTGCCAGCACCAGTCTCCCGACAGGGATCACTGAAGCTTTCTTT.

This clonotype was counted ten times or more. V usage is TRBV5-5 and J usage is TRBJ1-5; tentatively, D is TRBD1 (5 bases). Trimming removed 0 bases from V and 2 bases from J, with 12 bases in between. Germline loops: CDR1 SGHKS, CDR2 YYEKEE (reference sequence). The CDR3 totals 16 residues. This CDR3 is CASSLDGGNGNQPQHF. The CDR3 DNA reads as TGTGCCAGCAGCTTGGATGGGGGAAATGGCAATCAGCCCCAGCATTTT.

This clonotype was counted only a few times. The gene calls are TRBV5-1 and TRBJ2-3, with a possible D match to TRBD1 (5 bases). The V gene lost 4 bases and the J gene lost 5 bases, with 14 bases spanning the gap. Germline V gene lookup returns CDR1 SGHRS and CDR2 YFSETQ. CDR3 size: 14 residues. The CDR3 protein is CASSPEGVEDTQYF. The CDR3 DNA reads as TGCGCCAGCAGCCCAGAAGGGGTGGAAGATACGCAGTATTTT.

This clonotype was seen only a few times. V is TRBV5-1 and J is TRBJ1-2, with D hard to call. Between the trimmed V and J ends, which lost 3 bases and 0 bases, there was a span of 6 bases. The CDR3 spans 13 residues. CDR1 and CDR2 (germline): SGHRS, YFSETQ. The CDR3: CASSYPANYGYTF. CDR3 sequence (DNA): TGCGCCAGCAGCTACCCAGCTAACTATGGCTACACCTTC.

The chain is built from TRBV15 and TRBJ1-6, with 9 bases lining up with TRBD1. The V gene's germline CDR1 is LNHNV and CDR2 YYDKDF (reference sequence). J gave up 7 bases and V 0 bases, and 7 bases lay outside the gene matches. The CDR3 spans 17 residues. The CDR3, as DNA: TGTGCCACCAGCAGAGATCGGACAGGGGAGGCAAATTCACCCCTCCACTTT. Translating it yields CATSRDRTGEANSPLHF.

The rearrangement joins TRBV28 to TRBJ1-2, with 8 positions matching TRBD1. Per the germline V gene, CDR1 is MDHEN and CDR2 is SYDVKM. This CDR3 is built from 13 residues. With 7 bases clipped from V and 9 bases from J, the junction kept 10 bases outside the gene matches. The CDR3 here is CASISGQENSYTF. The CDR3 region has the DNA TGTGCCAGCATCTCGGGACAGGAGAATAGCTACACCTTC.

The V call is TRBV12-3 or TRBV12-4, the J call TRBJ2-3; weak D call: TRBD1 (5 bases). Trimming cost V 5 bases and J 4 bases, with 10 bases left between them. This CDR3 comprises 13 residues. The DNA for the CDR3 is TGTGCCAGCAGTCGAAGACAGCCAGATACGCAGTATTTT. This encodes CASSRRQPDTQYF.

Only a few counts were recorded for this clonotype. The V call is TRBV14, the J call TRBJ1-1; D is perhaps TRBD1 (5 bases). Looked up from germline, CDR1 is SGHDN and CDR2 is FVKESK. This CDR3 comprises 13 residues. V lost 7 bases and J 1 base, leaving 10 bases between the germline ends. The CDR3 here is CASNLGRNTEAFF. The CDR3 coding sequence is TGTGCCAGCAATTTGGGGCGGAACACTGAAGCTTTCTTT.

This clonotype was seen more than once but under ten times. The V call is TRBV20-1, the J call TRBJ2-7; TRBD1 matches 11 bases. The CDR3 covers 12 residues. From germline, CDR1 is DFQATT and CDR2 SNEGSKA (reference sequence). V was pared by 5 bases and J by 10 bases, with 7 bases of the junction left unmatched. DNA for the CDR3: TGCAGTGCTGCCGCCGGGACAGGGGGACAGTACGTC. Its translation: CSAAAGTGGQYV.

This clonotype was seen only a few times. The chain links TRBV6-5 to TRBJ2-7, with 13 bases aligning to TRBD2. Germline values: CDR1 MNHEY, CDR2 SVGAGI. The ends lost 0 bases at V and 6 bases at J; junction bases unmatched: 8. The CDR3 runs to 17 residues. The CDR3, as DNA: TGTGCCAGCAGTTACTCGAGTCCGGGACTAGCGGGGCTCGAGCAGTACTTC. Translation gives CASSYSSPGLAGLEQYF.

This clonotype was counted a few times. The V and J genes are TRBV6-2 or TRBV6-3 and TRBJ2-6; D possibly matches TRBD1 or TRBD2 (5 bases each). V lost 3 bases, J lost 0 bases, and 12 bases lay in between. Germline values: CDR1 MNHEY, CDR2 SVGEGT. The CDR3 consists of 17 residues. DNA of the CDR3: TGTGCCAGCAGTTATTCGGGACGAGGCTCTGGGGCCAACGTCCTGACTTTC. Translated: CASSYSGRGSGANVLTF.

This clonotype was observed a handful of times. CDR3 sequence: CASSPRPEETQYF. The CDR3 bases are TGTGCCAGCAGTCCCCGGCCCGAAGAGACCCAGTACTTC. The chain carries TRBV12-3 or TRBV12-4 and TRBJ2-5; D is unresolved. This CDR3 comprises 13 residues. Trimming pared 5 bases from V and 3 bases from J, leaving 10 bases between.

This clonotype showed up just a few times. A much larger clone lies one base from this, so it may be a read error. The chain uses TRBV18 and TRBJ2-5; the D is unclear. CDR3 length: 12 amino acids. V was pared by 0 bases and J by 5 bases, with 4 bases between. Germline V gene lookup returns CDR1 KGHSH and CDR2 LQKENI. The CDR3 protein is CASSPPVETQYF. CDR3 coding DNA: TGTGCCAGCTCACCACCGGTGGAGACCCAGTACTTC.

The chain carries TRBV2 and TRBJ1-4; 8 nucleotides agree with TRBD1. Losses at the gene ends were 7 bases for V and 10 bases for J; bases not matched to a gene: 8. The CDR3 extends over 13 amino acids. The V gene's germline CDR1 is SNHLY and CDR2 FYNNEI. The chain's CDR3 is CASTRTGSVKLFF. The CDR3 bases are TGTGCCAGCACTCGGACAGGGTCAGTAAAACTGTTTTTT.

This chain uses TRBV27 with TRBJ2-1, with D perhaps matching TRBD2 (6 bases). Trimming pared 5 bases from V and 4 bases from J, leaving 18 bases between. The CDR3 runs 16 residues. CDR1 is MNHEY and CDR2 is SMNVEV in the germline V gene (reference sequence). The CDR3 region has the DNA TGTGCCAGCAGTCGATCGGGAGTGGGGTTTTACAATGAGCAGTTCTTC. Translating it yields CASSRSGVGFYNEQFF.

This clonotype has ten or more counts. V gene TRBV29-1 combines with J gene TRBJ2-1; D unclear. The CDR3 spans 10 residues. V lost 4 bases, J lost 6 bases, and 4 bases lay in between. Germline V gene lookup returns CDR1 SQVTM and CDR2 ANQGSEA. The CDR3 DNA reads as TGCAGCGTTGGTTCCAATGAGCAGTTCTTC. This encodes CSVGSNEQFF.

This rearrangement joins TRBV11-1 to TRBJ2-1, with a weak D call TRBD2 (7 bases). This CDR3 is built from 17 residues. Trimming left V 5 bases short and J 9 bases short, with 26 bases between. CDR1 and CDR2 from the germline V gene are SGHAT and FQDESV (reference sequence). The CDR3 coding sequence is TGTGCCAGCAGCGTGTATTATGGCGGGGGCTCCATCGGTGAGCAGTTCTTC. Translation: CASSVYYGGGSIGEQFF. The full variable domain, completed using reference TRBV11-1 and TRBJ2-1, is EAEVAQSPRYKITEKSQAVAFWCDPISGHATLYWYRQILGQGPELLVQFQDESVVDDSQLPKDRFSAERLKGVDSTLKIQPAELGDSAMYLCASSVYYGGGSIGEQFFGPGTRLTVL.

V is TRBV5-1 and J is TRBJ1-1; no clear D gene. Trimming cost V 7 bases and J 2 bases, with 18 bases left between them. This CDR3 spans 15 amino acids. The germline V gene has CDR1 SGHRS and CDR2 YFSETQ. The CDR3 loop reads CASFPDQAGNTEAFF. CDR3 coding DNA: TGCGCCAGCTTCCCGGACCAGGCAGGCAACACTGAAGCTTTCTTT.